This is a list of T cell receptor beta chains from one sample in a study of cytomegalovirus exposure and HLA in healthy donors. Assay: immunoSEQ multiplex PCR; the TCRdb copy retains only in-frame clones and omits some. The top ten hold roughly 7% of the sample, which has some 190,000 clones, approximately 86% seen once. The sequencing sample was made of PBMCs. The receptor source for this set is a man aged 25 to 40 in good health and CMV-seropositive. Both conserved end residues are part of each CDR3. The D gene is left open where the match is weak. Clone size, where shown, is once, few, many, or a class for clones that have expanded.

V: TRBV5-1
D: NA
J: TRBJ2-4
size: NA
DNA: TGCGCCAGCAGCTTGGGGGACGGGTACGAAAACATTCAGTACTTC
CDR3: CASSLGDGYENIQYF

V: TRBV5-4
D: NA
J: TRBJ2-7
size: NA
DNA: TGTGCCAGCAGCTTGGGCTATTCCTACGAGCAGTACTTC
CDR3: CASSLGYSYEQYF

V: TRBV7-2
D: TRBD1
J: TRBJ1-6
size: NA
DNA: TGTGCCAGCAGCTTAACAGGGGATCGTTCACCCCTCCACTTT
CDR3: CASSLTGDRSPLHF

V: TRBV11-3
D: TRBD2
J: TRBJ2-1
size: NA
DNA: TGTGCCAGCAGCTTGGAACTAGCTGGGAGGGACAATGAGCAGTTCTTC
CDR3: CASSLELAGRDNEQFF

V: TRBV6-6
D: TRBD1
J: TRBJ1-3
size: NA
DNA: TGTGCCAGCAGTTACTCGAGGGGGCAGACTGGAAACACCATATATTTT
CDR3: CASSYSRGQTGNTIYF

V: TRBV11-3
D: TRBD1
J: TRBJ1-2
size: NA
DNA: TGTGCCAGCAGCTTGAGGGGACAGCTCTATGGCTACACCTTC
CDR3: CASSLRGQLYGYTF

V: TRBV6-5
D: TRBD1
J: TRBJ2-2
size: NA
DNA: TGTGCCAGCTGGAGTAGGGGGCCGAACACCGGGGAGCTGTTTTTT
CDR3: CASWSRGPNTGELFF

V: TRBV7-2
D: TRBD1
J: TRBJ1-4
size: once
DNA: TGTGCCAGCAGGGGACAGGTTAATGAAAAACTGTTTTTT
CDR3: CASRGQVNEKLFF

V: TRBV5-1
D: NA
J: TRBJ2-5
size: once
DNA: TGCGCCAGCAGCTTGGAACGGGCACTAGAGACCCAGTACTTC
CDR3: CASSLERALETQYF

V: TRBV28
D: TRBD1
J: TRBJ1-2
size: NA
DNA: TGTGCCAGCAGTAACGGACAGGGGGCCGCCTTTAACTATGGCTACACCTTC
CDR3: CASSNGQGAAFNYGYTF

V: TRBV6-6
D: NA
J: TRBJ1-1
size: NA
DNA: TGTGCCAGCAGTTATGAGGGTTTCACTGAAGCTTTCTTT
CDR3: CASSYEGFTEAFF

V: TRBV11-2
D: TRBD2
J: TRBJ2-3
size: once
DNA: TGTGCCAGCAGCTTTACAGCGGGAGGGACAGATACGCAGTATTTT
CDR3: CASSFTAGGTDTQYF

V: TRBV28
D: NA
J: TRBJ2-1
size: NA
DNA: TGTGCCAGCAGTTTATACTCAGATGAGCAGTTCTTC
CDR3: CASSLYSDEQFF

V: TRBV4-3
D: TRBD1
J: TRBJ1-2
size: NA
DNA: TGCGCCAGCAGCCAAGAGGGACAGTCTAACTATGGCTACACCTTC
CDR3: CASSQEGQSNYGYTF

V: TRBV27
D: TRBD1
J: TRBJ2-1
size: NA
DNA: TGTGCCAGCAGGCTGTCAGGGGGCCCCTACAATGAGCAGTTCTTC
CDR3: CASRLSGGPYNEQFF

V: TRBV30
D: NA
J: TRBJ1-2
size: NA
DNA: TGTGCCTGGATAAGCCCAGGCAGGGGTTGGTATGGCTACACCTTC
CDR3: CAWISPGRGWYGYTF

V: TRBV29-1
D: NA
J: TRBJ2-7
size: NA
DNA: TGCAGCGTTGATAGTGGGTCGCGCTCCTACGAGCAGTACTTC
CDR3: CSVDSGSRSYEQYF

V: TRBV28
D: NA
J: TRBJ1-5
size: NA
DNA: TGTGCCAGCAGTCCCCTATCAGGCAATCAGCCCCAGCATTTT
CDR3: CASSPLSGNQPQHF

V: TRBV5-6
D: NA
J: TRBJ2-1
size: few
DNA: TGTGCCAGCAGCTTGGAGGCTGGGAGTGAGCAGTTCTTC
CDR3: CASSLEAGSEQFF

V: TRBV7-7
D: NA
J: TRBJ2-5
size: NA
DNA: TGTGCTAGCAGCTTAGGTACTCCTGGGGCAGAGACCCAGTACTTC
CDR3: CASSLGTPGAETQYF

V: TRBV9
D: TRBD2
J: TRBJ2-1
size: NA
DNA: TGTGCCAGCAGCGCTATAGCGGGGAGGGGGAATGAGCAGTTCTTC
CDR3: CASSAIAGRGNEQFF

V: TRBV16
D: TRBD1
J: TRBJ1-2
size: few
DNA: TGTGCCAGCAGCCCCCATCGGGTACAGGGGGCTGGAGGCTACACCTTC
CDR3: CASSPHRVQGAGGYTF

V: TRBV7-7
D: TRBD1
J: TRBJ2-1
size: few
DNA: TGTGCTAGCAGCCTCACAGGGGCTGACAATGAGCAGTTCTTC
CDR3: CASSLTGADNEQFF

V: TRBV5-4
D: NA
J: TRBJ1-3
size: NA
DNA: TGTGCCAGCAGCTTGGAGGATCGTGGGAGGGCTGGAAACACCATATATTTT
CDR3: CASSLEDRGRAGNTIYF

V: TRBV30
D: TRBD1
J: TRBJ1-1
size: NA
DNA: TGTGCCTGGATTCATTTCGCAGTCTCACGGACAGGGGGCTTTTCGGGTGACACTGAAGCTTTCTTT
CDR3: CAWIHFAVSRTGGFSGDTEAFF

V: TRBV6-1
D: NA
J: TRBJ2-1
size: many
DNA: TGTGCCAGCAGTAAAGCGGCCCTAAGCGGCTACAATGAGCAGTTCTTC
CDR3: CASSKAALSGYNEQFF

V: TRBV11-2
D: NA
J: TRBJ1-4
size: NA
DNA: TGTGCCAGCAGCCGCAGCGGACAGCCGAATGAAAAACTGTTTTTT
CDR3: CASSRSGQPNEKLFF

V: TRBV7-9
D: NA
J: TRBJ1-6
size: NA
DNA: TGTGCCAGCAGCTCAGCCGGTTCACCCCTCCACTTT
CDR3: CASSSAGSPLHF

V: TRBV6-5
D: NA
J: TRBJ1-2
size: NA
DNA: TGTGCCAGCAGCCCGTCGTCCCAGAACGGGGGCTACACCTTC
CDR3: CASSPSSQNGGYTF

V: TRBV11-3
D: TRBD1
J: TRBJ2-3
size: NA
DNA: TGTGCCAGCAGCTTAGGCTGGCAGGGGGCCACAGATACGCAGTATTTT
CDR3: CASSLGWQGATDTQYF

V: TRBV15
D: TRBD1
J: TRBJ1-2
size: NA
DNA: TGTGCCACCAGCAGAACAGGGGGCGCATACACCTTC
CDR3: CATSRTGGAYTF

V: TRBV5-6
D: NA
J: TRBJ2-2
size: NA
DNA: TGTGCCAGCAGCTTGGCCTTGGAGGGGAACACCGGGGAGCTGTTTTTT
CDR3: CASSLALEGNTGELFF

V: TRBV15
D: TRBD1
J: TRBJ2-7
size: NA
DNA: TGTGCCACCAGCAGAGATAGGGGGACAGAGTTTTACGAGCAGTACTTC
CDR3: CATSRDRGTEFYEQYF

V: TRBV19
D: NA
J: TRBJ2-7
size: NA
DNA: TGTGCCAGTACCCGGGGCGGATTAGGGGAGCAGTACTTC
CDR3: CASTRGGLGEQYF

V: TRBV7-9
D: TRBD2
J: TRBJ2-3
size: NA
DNA: TGTGCCAGCAGCCCGAAGGTCGCGGGAGCGGGCACAGATACGCAGTATTTT
CDR3: CASSPKVAGAGTDTQYF

V: TRBV6-7
D: NA
J: TRBJ2-3
size: few
DNA: TGTGCCAGCAGTTACTCGTCTAGGGCCCCGGATACGCAGTATTTT
CDR3: CASSYSSRAPDTQYF

V: TRBV5-4
D: NA
J: TRBJ1-4
size: NA
DNA: TGTGCCAGCAGCTTGGCCGGGGCAGGGGCTAATGAAAAACTGTTTTTT
CDR3: CASSLAGAGANEKLFF

V: TRBV7-9
D: NA
J: TRBJ1-2
size: NA
DNA: TGTGCCAGCAGCACCTCCGGAGTTAGGGATCGGAACTATGGCTACACCTTC
CDR3: CASSTSGVRDRNYGYTF

V: TRBV4-1
D: TRBD2
J: TRBJ2-1
size: once
DNA: TGCGCCAGCAGCCAGCCGCGGGAGCGTGAGCAGTTCTTC
CDR3: CASSQPREREQFF

V: TRBV18
D: TRBD2
J: TRBJ2-2
size: NA
DNA: TGTGCCAGCTCACGAGGGACTAGCGGGGACACCGGGGAGCTGTTTTTT
CDR3: CASSRGTSGDTGELFF

V: TRBV11-1
D: TRBD2
J: TRBJ2-1
size: NA
DNA: TGTGCCAGCAGCCGGGGGGGTGAGCAGTTCTTC
CDR3: CASSRGGEQFF

V: TRBV27
D: NA
J: TRBJ2-1
size: NA
DNA: TGTGCCAGCAGTTCCGGACTATACAAAGTAGGCAATGAGCAGTTCTTC
CDR3: CASSSGLYKVGNEQFF